The present TCR beta chain was sequenced within a study of CD8 T cells in Susac syndrome. Overall study results and limits: Only a relatively small number of individuals were included in the TCR sequencing and HLA analysis.

This CDR3 contains 14 residues. CDR1 MNHEY and CDR2 SMNVEV come from the germline V gene (reference sequence). Trimming left V 5 bases short and J 6 bases short, with 13 bases between. This clonotype showed up just once. Its antigen is undetermined. Random hexamers served to reverse transcribe about 0.5 to 1 ug RNA. A single record per CDR3 protein comes from TCRdb applying MiXCR to the immunoSEQ multiplex PCR reads. The repertoire holds 400,000 or so distinct CDR3 sequences, with approximately 85% as singletons. Sequencing input: CD8+ T cells from PBMCs. This clonotype was obtained from a human donor with multiple sclerosis. This chain links TRBV27 with TRBJ2-2, with TRBD2 as a possible D gene (5 bases). This CDR3 is CASSPNPAAGELFF. The CDR3 coding sequence is TGTGCCAGCAGTCCGAACCCAGCGGCCGGGGAGCTGTTTTTT.